This T cell receptor beta chain appears in the sequencing data of a study of blood T cells in healthy people across ages. Using a J-beta primer mix together with a sample-barcoded 5' primer, a second PCR was run for roughly 7 to 12 cycles. Every single cDNA molecule received a tag from a template-switch adaptor with 12 random nucleotides. No fewer than 2.5 million CDR3-containing paired-end reads came from each sample. Each CDR3 protein gets one entry after TCRdb re-called the 5' RACE reads with MiXCR. The table includes 600,000 to 1,000,000 distinct CDR3 sequences, 55% to 75% detected once. This clonotype was seen a handful of times. Its antigen is as yet unknown. CDR1 is DFQATT and CDR2 is SNEGSKA in the germline V gene (reference sequence). CDR3 length: 14 amino acids. Findings and caveats of the study: Donor CMV status, an unknown factor, possibly confounded changes in expanded clonotypes.

Per sample, no less than 6 micrograms of total RNA were extracted. Sequenced sample: blood. The V and J genes are TRBV20-1 and TRBJ2-4, with a tentative D call TRBD2 (6 bases). The J call may not be correct, given that the DNA end is closer to TRBJ2-7. The receptor was derived from a man aged 25 to 40 in good health. CDR3 DNA: TGCAGTGCTAGGCTTGAGGGGAGGCGTTACGAGCAGTACTTC. Its translation is CSARLEGRRYEQYF.